The clone carrying this T cell receptor (beta chain) occurred once. The data derive from a study of blood T cell repertoires in COVID-19. About the study: PBMCs, B-cell-depleted T cells, or T cells were the source of the cDNA or gDNA that made up the material.

In the study's own analysis: It was from reference gene primer amplification that nucleated cell counts were estimated. Method: immunoSEQ multiplex PCR; TCRdb's copy keeps in-frame clones and lacks some. V and J calls and clone size are given by that table; D and trimming were obtained from the DNA. The table has around 150,000 clones, around 87% seen once. V dropped 6 bases and J dropped 7 bases, with 16 bases sitting between them. There are 14 residues in the CDR3. Germline V gene lookup returns CDR1 LNHNV and CDR2 YYDKDF (reference sequence). The rearrangement links TRBV15 to TRBJ1-5, with TRBD1 as a possible D gene (6 bases). This sequence was found in a woman aged 55-70 years with active or convalescent COVID-19. Material: peripheral blood. The DNA of the CDR3 is TGTGCCACCAGAGTACAGGGCCCTGGGCAGCCCCAGCATTTT. It translates to CATRVQGPGQPQHF. Based on the CDR3 plus reference TRBV15 and TRBJ1-5, the full variable domain is DAMVIQNPRYQVTQFGKPVTLSCSQTLNHNVMYWYQQKSSQAPKLLFHYYDKDFNNEADTPDNFQSRRPNTSFCFLDIRSPGLGDTAMYLCATRVQGPGQPQHFGDGTRLSIL.